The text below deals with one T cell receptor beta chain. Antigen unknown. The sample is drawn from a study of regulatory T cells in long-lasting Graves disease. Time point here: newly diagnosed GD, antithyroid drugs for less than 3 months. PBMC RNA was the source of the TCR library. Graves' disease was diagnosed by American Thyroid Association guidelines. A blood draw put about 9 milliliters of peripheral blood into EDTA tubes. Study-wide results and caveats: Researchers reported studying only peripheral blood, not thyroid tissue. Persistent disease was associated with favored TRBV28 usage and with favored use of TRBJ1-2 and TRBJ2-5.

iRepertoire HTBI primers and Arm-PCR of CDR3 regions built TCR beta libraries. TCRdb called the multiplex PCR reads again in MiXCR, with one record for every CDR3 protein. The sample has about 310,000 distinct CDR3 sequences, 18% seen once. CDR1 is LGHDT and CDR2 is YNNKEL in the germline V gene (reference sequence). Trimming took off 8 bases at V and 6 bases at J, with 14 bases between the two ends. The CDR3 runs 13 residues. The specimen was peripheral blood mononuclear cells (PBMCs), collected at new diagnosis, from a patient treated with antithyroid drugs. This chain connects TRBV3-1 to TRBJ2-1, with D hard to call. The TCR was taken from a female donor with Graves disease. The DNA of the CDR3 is TGTGCCAGCTCCGAGATCCCTGGCAATGAGCAGTTCTTC. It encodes CASSEIPGNEQFF.